A single sample gave rise to the 30 T cell receptor beta chains below, sequenced in a study of T-cell memory formation after mild COVID-19. MiXCR was run by TCRdb on the 5' RACE reads, yielding one entry per CDR3 protein. The sample has 250,000 to 350,000 distinct CDR3 sequences; roughly a fifth are singletons. Sequenced sample: PBMCs or a T cell subset sorted from them (not recorded which). The receptors were sampled from a man aged 18 to 30 who had mild COVID-19 (a few samples of this study predate the infection). Cell type and time point are not known.

The chain uses TRBV5-1 and TRBJ2-2; D gene unclear. The CDR3 contains 15 residues. V was trimmed by 0 bases and J by 3 bases, leaving 9 bases between them. CDR1 SGHRS and CDR2 YFSETQ come from the germline V gene. The CDR3 protein is CASSLEGHYTGELFF. Written as DNA, the CDR3 is TGCGCCAGCAGCTTGGAAGGCCACTACACCGGGGAGCTGTTTTTT.

The chain is built from TRBV2 and TRBJ1-2; unclear D gene. V lost 3 bases to trimming and J lost 5 bases, with 7 bases between them. From germline, CDR1 is SNHLY and CDR2 FYNNEI. This CDR3 region has 12 residues. The CDR3 DNA sequence: TGTGCCAGCAGTGAGAATGGTTATGGCTACACCTTC. Encoded protein: CASSENGYGYTF.

CDR3 sequence reads: CASSQSWGLAGETQYF. The CDR3 DNA reads as TGCGCCAGCAGCCAATCTTGGGGACTAGCGGGAGAGACCCAGTACTTC. The rearrangement links TRBV4-3 to TRBJ2-5; 12 bases are shared with TRBD2. The CDR3 is 16 residues long. Germline values: CDR1 LGHNA, CDR2 YSLEER. J was trimmed by 4 bases and V by 2 bases; bases with no gene match: 5.

The table lists this clonotype with a few counts. The J gene is TRBJ2-2, the V gene TRBV4-2; 7 bases fit TRBD2. V lost 0 bases, J lost 5 bases, and 6 bases stayed unmatched. Looked up from germline, CDR1 is LGHNA and CDR2 is YNFKEQ. The CDR3 extends over 16 amino acids. Written as DNA, the CDR3 is TGTGCCAGCAGCCAAGAGTTAGCGGGCTTAACCGGGGAGCTGTTTTTT. This encodes CASSQELAGLTGELFF.

Only a few counts were recorded for this clonotype. This chain links TRBV9 with TRBJ2-5, with TRBD1 as a possible D gene (6 bases). Trimming removed 4 bases from V and 2 bases from J, with 12 bases in between. Germline CDR1 is SGDLS and CDR2 is YYNGEE. This CDR3 spans 14 amino acids. The CDR3 DNA reads TGTGCCAGCAGCAAAATGACAGGACAAGAGACCCAGTACTTC. Its translation is CASSKMTGQETQYF.

Ten or more counts support this clonotype. CDR3 DNA sequence: TGTGCCAGCAGCTACCGGGGGCGTCGAGAGCAGTTCTTC. It specifies CASSYRGRREQFF. The V and J genes are TRBV6-2 or TRBV6-3 and TRBJ2-1; the D call may be TRBD1 or TRBD2 (6 bases each). V lost 6 bases to trimming and J lost 10 bases, with 16 bases between them. This CDR3 is 13 amino acids long. CDR1 MNHEY and CDR2 SVGEGT come from the germline V gene.

This clonotype was recorded a few times. The genes are TRBV3-1 and TRBJ1-1; 8 bases are a match to TRBD1. CDR1 is LGHDT and CDR2 is YNNKEL in the germline V gene (reference sequence). This CDR3 is built from 15 residues. Germline trimming cut 3 bases from V and 1 base from J; bases unmatched to any gene: 4. DNA of the CDR3: TGTGCCAGCAGCCATAGTGGACAGGGGAACACTGAAGCTTTCTTT. Its protein is CASSHSGQGNTEAFF.

V is TRBV10-2 and J is TRBJ2-3, with D tentatively TRBD2 (7 bases). Looked up from germline, CDR1 is WSHSY and CDR2 is SAAADI. The CDR3 consists of 15 residues. V was trimmed by 3 bases and J by 2 bases, leaving 12 bases between them. The DNA for the CDR3 is TGCGCCAGCAGTGAAAAGCGGGGACACACAGATACGCAGTATTTT. The encoded protein is CASSEKRGHTDTQYF.

This clonotype showed up just a few times. V gene TRBV10-3 combines with J gene TRBJ2-5; D perhaps matches TRBD2 (6 bases). Germline CDR1 ENHRY, CDR2 SYGVKD. The CDR3 is 13 amino acids. V was cut by 0 bases and J by 4 bases, with 6 bases left in between. The chain's CDR3 is CAISESGLETQYF. DNA for the CDR3: TGTGCCATCAGTGAGTCGGGACTAGAGACCCAGTACTTC.

The chain employs TRBV7-3 and TRBJ1-1; D gene uncertain. V was clipped by 5 bases and J by 0 bases, with 13 bases between them. This CDR3 comprises 15 residues. Germline CDR1 reads SGHTA; CDR2 reads FQGTGA. The CDR3 DNA reads TGTGCCAGCAGCCCCTCAGGTAACATGAACACTGAAGCTTTCTTT. Residues: CASSPSGNMNTEAFF.

In its sample, this clonotype was seen a few times. The chain couples TRBV4-2 to TRBJ2-2; D gene unclear. The CDR3 has 14 amino acids. Per the germline V gene, CDR1 is LGHNA and CDR2 is YNFKEQ. Deletions cut 0 bases from V and 10 bases from J, with 12 bases between. CDR3 coding DNA: TGTGCCAGCAGCCAAGATTTAGGAGTCACGGAGCTGTTTTTT. Its translation is CASSQDLGVTELFF.

The chain is built from TRBV5-1 and TRBJ2-5; D is unresolved. V was pared by 4 bases and J by 1 base, with 8 bases between. The CDR3 spans 13 residues. The germline gives CDR1 SGHRS, CDR2 YFSETQ. The CDR3 loop reads CASSPHLQETQYF. CDR3 bases: TGCGCCAGCAGCCCCCACCTCCAAGAGACCCAGTACTTC.

The chain has TRBV14 and TRBJ2-7, with D perhaps matching TRBD2 (6 bases). This CDR3 has 15 residues. V was pared by 4 bases and J by 2 bases, with 15 bases between. The germline V gene encodes CDR1 SGHDN and CDR2 FVKESK. DNA of the CDR3: TGTGCCAGCAGCCCGGCGGCGGGGCCGGCCTACGAGCAGTACTTC. Translated, it gives CASSPAAGPAYEQYF.

This clonotype has ten or more counts. The genes are TRBV7-2 and TRBJ2-5; D gene ambiguous. The V end was cut by 1 base, the J end by 5 bases, with 11 bases between. The CDR3 covers 14 residues. Germline V CDR1 and CDR2: SGHTA, FQGNSA. The CDR3 sequence: CASSLVSSGETQYF. The CDR3 nucleotides are TGTGCCAGCAGCTTAGTGAGCAGTGGGGAGACCCAGTACTTC. Supplemented by reference TRBV7-2 and TRBJ2-5, the full variable domain reads GAGVSQSPSNKVTEKGKDVELRCDPISGHTALYWYRQSLGQGLEFLIYFQGNSAPDKSGLPSDRFSAERTGGSVSTLTIQRTQQEDSAVYLCASSLVSSGETQYFGPGTRLLVL.

This clonotype was observed a handful of times. The rearrangement uses TRBV15 and TRBJ2-5; D may be TRBD2 (5 bases). The V and J ends lost 5 bases and 5 bases respectively, with 15 bases between them. The germline CDR1 and CDR2 sequences are LNHNV and YYDKDF (reference sequence). CDR3 length: 14 residues. The CDR3 is CATSARGARETQYF. CDR3 DNA: TGTGCCACCAGCGCCCGGGGAGCACGGGAGACCCAGTACTTC. Complete variable domain (other parts from reference TRBV15 and TRBJ2-5): DAMVIQNPRYQVTQFGKPVTLSCSQTLNHNVMYWYQQKSSQAPKLLFHYYDKDFNNEADTPDNFQSRRPNTSFCFLDIRSPGLGDTAMYLCATSARGARETQYFGPGTRLLVL.

The chain is built from TRBV5-5 and TRBJ1-2, with D perhaps TRBD1 (6 bases). The CDR3 length is 13 residues. Trimming pared 3 bases from V and 4 bases from J, leaving 10 bases between. In germline, CDR1 is SGHKS, CDR2 YYEKEE (reference sequence). CDR3 region: CASSSGTTYGYTF. CDR3 nucleotides: TGTGCCAGCAGCTCCGGGACAACCTATGGCTACACCTTC.

This clonotype was counted ten times or more. The chain recombines TRBV12-3 or TRBV12-4 with TRBJ1-5, with a weak D call TRBD1 (5 bases). Trimming took off 8 bases at V and 1 base at J, with 12 bases between the two ends. The CDR3 extends over 14 amino acids. CDR3 sequence (DNA): TGTGCCAGCTCCTTTCGGGGGAGCAATCAGCCCCAGCATTTT. This codes for CASSFRGSNQPQHF.

The chain recombines TRBV6-1 with TRBJ2-5, with D perhaps TRBD1 (6 bases). V was cut by 1 base and J by 7 bases, with 10 bases left in between. Germline CDR1 MNHNS, CDR2 SASEGT. The CDR3 is 13 residues long. The CDR3 sequence is CASSEETGWTQYF. The CDR3 DNA follows: TGTGCCAGCAGTGAAGAAACAGGGTGGACCCAGTACTTC.

The chain is built from TRBV7-2 and TRBJ1-5, with TRBD1 matching over 8 bases. CDR1 is SGHTA, CDR2 FQGNSA, per germline. Trimming took 4 bases from V and 0 from J; bases not matched to a gene: 8. CDR3 length: 17 residues. The CDR3 protein is CASSWGTGPYSNQPQHF. In nucleotides, the CDR3 is TGTGCCAGCAGCTGGGGGACAGGCCCCTATAGCAATCAGCCCCAGCATTTT.

The chain combines TRBV21-1 with TRBJ1-4; TRBD1 is the table's D call and was not checked against the DNA. TRBV21-1 is tagged as a pseudogene. The CDR3 loop spans 17 amino acids. The CDR3 DNA reads TGTGCCAGCAGCGCCCCCGGGACAGGGGCAACTAATGAAAAACTGTTTTTT. Translation: CASSAPGTGATNEKLFF.

J is TRBJ2-2 and V is TRBV4-2, with D unclear. The CDR3 is made up of 11 amino acids. The germline CDR1 and CDR2 sequences are LGHNA and YNFKEQ. Trimming shortened V by 1 base and J by 10 bases, and 4 bases separated the two germline ends. The CDR3 region has the DNA TGTGCCAGCAGCCAAGGAGAGGAGCTGTTTTTT. Protein: CASSQGEELFF.

This clonotype has a handful of counts. The chain combines TRBV7-2 with TRBJ2-2; a weak D match, TRBD1 (5 bases). The CDR3 has 15 residues. Germline V CDR1 and CDR2: SGHTA, FQGNSA. V was cut by 5 bases and J by 3 bases, with 13 bases left in between. CDR3 protein: CASSDRQTDTGELFF. The DNA for the CDR3 is TGTGCCAGCAGCGACCGCCAGACAGACACCGGGGAGCTGTTTTTT. The whole variable domain, remainder taken from reference TRBV7-2 and TRBJ2-2, is GAGVSQSPSNKVTEKGKDVELRCDPISGHTALYWYRQSLGQGLEFLIYFQGNSAPDKSGLPSDRFSAERTGGSVSTLTIQRTQQEDSAVYLCASSDRQTDTGELFFGEGSRLTVL.

The V gene is TRBV12-3 or TRBV12-4, the J gene TRBJ1-1, with 8 bases lining up with TRBD1. The CDR3 extends over 12 amino acids. After removal of 6 bases from V and 3 bases from J, the junction contained 0 bases not matched to a gene. CDR3 loop: CASRDRDTEAFF. The CDR3 DNA reads TGTGCCAGCAGGGACAGGGACACTGAAGCTTTCTTT.

Turning to this clonotype: At one end the junction does not follow the germline gene, possibly because of a read error. This chain uses TRBV11-2 with TRBJ1-1; D is possibly TRBD1 (6 bases). Germline loops: CDR1 SGHAT, CDR2 FQNNGV. The CDR3 sequence is 14 residues long. Written as DNA, the CDR3 is TGTGCAAGCAGCTTAGTGTACGGGGACACTGAAGCTTTATTT. This codes for CASSLVYGDTEALF.

The chain joins TRBV6-6 to TRBJ1-5; possibly TRBD1 for D (5 bases). Trimming removed 5 bases at V and 2 bases at J, with 16 bases between. This CDR3 has 16 residues. Germline assignment: CDR1 MNHNY and CDR2 SVGAGI (reference sequence). CDR3 loop: CASSTPGGIGNQPQHF. DNA for the CDR3: TGTGCCAGCAGTACTCCGGGGGGGATAGGCAATCAGCCCCAGCATTTT.

J is TRBJ2-5 and V is TRBV20-1; possible D gene TRBD2, 6 bases. The CDR3 length is 12 residues. Trimming shortened V by 6 bases and J by 5 bases, and 13 bases separated the two germline ends. The germline V gene has CDR1 DFQATT and CDR2 SNEGSKA (reference sequence). CDR3 loop: CSAEGGSETQYF. In DNA, the CDR3 is TGCAGTGCCGAAGGAGGGTCTGAGACCCAGTACTTC.

This clonotype was observed a handful of times. The chain has TRBV29-1 and TRBJ1-2, with TRBD1 as a possible D gene (5 bases). In germline, CDR1 is SQVTM, CDR2 ANQGSEA. The V end lost 8 bases, the J end lost 5 bases, and 24 bases lay between the germline ends. The CDR3 has 15 residues. The CDR3 reads CSIYPDGPQGYGYTF. For the CDR3, the DNA is TGCAGCATATACCCGGACGGACCTCAGGGTTATGGCTACACCTTC.

This clonotype was observed a few times. V gene TRBV6-1 combines with J gene TRBJ2-1; 14 bases align to TRBD2. With 6 bases clipped from V and 8 bases from J, the junction kept 6 bases outside the gene matches. CDR3 length: 15 amino acids. CDR1 is MNHNS, CDR2 SASEGT, per germline. DNA for the CDR3: TGTGCCAGCAGGCAGAGGACTAGCGGGGGGTATGAGCAGTTCTTC. Translated: CASRQRTSGGYEQFF.

There are a few counts of this clonotype. V and J are TRBV5-1 and TRBJ2-1, with 10 bases identical to TRBD1. Germline V lookup: CDR1 SGHRS, CDR2 YFSETQ. Trimming took 1 base from V and 4 from J; bases not matched to a gene: 2. The CDR3 loop spans 15 amino acids. The CDR3 spells CASSLRGQGYNEQFF. In nucleotides, the CDR3 is TGCGCCAGCAGCTTGAGGGGACAGGGGTACAATGAGCAGTTCTTC. The entire variable domain, with the rest obtained from reference TRBV5-1 and TRBJ2-1, is as follows: KAGVTQTPRYLIKTRGQQVTLSCSPISGHRSVSWYQQTPGQGLQFLFEYFSETQRNKGNFPGRFSGRQFSNSRSEMNVSTLELGDSALYLCASSLRGQGYNEQFFGPGTRLTVL.

This clonotype was counted between two and nine times. The chain employs TRBV15 and TRBJ2-3, with TRBD1 identical over 8 bases. This CDR3 comprises 16 residues. Per the germline V gene, CDR1 is LNHNV and CDR2 is YYDKDF (reference sequence). The J segment lost 2 bases and the V segment lost 1 base, leaving 5 bases of the junction unmatched. The CDR3 spells CATSRGSGGFTDTQYF. The CDR3 DNA sequence: TGTGCCACCAGCAGAGGGTCAGGGGGCTTCACAGATACGCAGTATTTT.